Listed here is a single TCR beta chain. The data were taken from a study of control samples from healthy donors and cancer patients. Assay: immunoSEQ multiplex PCR; the TCRdb copy retains only in-frame clones and omits some. The table shows about 86,000 clones, with 85% to 95% occurring only once. CDR1 is LNHDA, CDR2 SQIVND, per germline (reference sequence). Trimming took 6 bases from V and 4 from J, leaving 13 bases between them. The CDR3 sequence is 13 residues long. The clonotype comes from a woman aged 30 to 39 in good health. The V call is TRBV19, the J call TRBJ2-7; D possibly corresponds to TRBD1 (7 bases). Sample: blood. The CDR3 loop is CASSRGELYEQYF. For the CDR3, the DNA is TGTGCCAGTAGCAGGGGGGAACTATACGAGCAGTACTTC.